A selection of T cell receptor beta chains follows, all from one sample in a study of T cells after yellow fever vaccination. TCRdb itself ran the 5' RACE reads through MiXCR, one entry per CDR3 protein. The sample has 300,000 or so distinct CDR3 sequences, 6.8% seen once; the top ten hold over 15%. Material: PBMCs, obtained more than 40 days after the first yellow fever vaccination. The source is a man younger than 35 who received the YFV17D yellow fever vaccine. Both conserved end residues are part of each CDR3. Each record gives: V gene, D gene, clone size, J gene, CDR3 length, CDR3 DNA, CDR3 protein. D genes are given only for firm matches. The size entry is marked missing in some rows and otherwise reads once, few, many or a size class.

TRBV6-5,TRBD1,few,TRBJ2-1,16,TGTGCCAGCAGTTTCTCTGACCCTGACAGGGGCAATGAGCAGTTCTTC,CASSFSDPDRGNEQFF
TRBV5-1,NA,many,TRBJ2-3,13,TGCGCCAGCAGCTTGGAGGCCACAGATACGCAGTATTTT,CASSLEATDTQYF
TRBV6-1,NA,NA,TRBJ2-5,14,TGTGCCAGCAGCCCCCAGGGGTACCAAGAGACCCAGTACTTC,CASSPQGYQETQYF
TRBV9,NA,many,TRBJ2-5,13,TGTGCCAGCAGCGTTAATTCCGGAGAGACCCAGTACTTC,CASSVNSGETQYF
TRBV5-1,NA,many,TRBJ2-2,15,TGCGCCAGCAGCTCGTACAGGCCGAACACCGGGGAGCTGTTTTTT,CASSSYRPNTGELFF
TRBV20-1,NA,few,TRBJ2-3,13,TGCAGTGCCCCGGAACGGACCACAGATACGCAGTATTTT,CSAPERTTDTQYF
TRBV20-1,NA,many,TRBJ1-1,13,TGCAGTGCTAGTTCCACGCTTAACACTGAAGCTTTCTTT,CSASSTLNTEAFF
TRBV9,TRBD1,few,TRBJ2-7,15,TGTGCCAGCAGCGTCTTCTGGACAGGGACCTACGAGCAGTACTTC,CASSVFWTGTYEQYF
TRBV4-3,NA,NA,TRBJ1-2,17,TGCGCCAGCAGCCAAGCTCAGCTGGACGGGGGGCGAGGTGGCTACACCTTC,CASSQAQLDGGRGGYTF
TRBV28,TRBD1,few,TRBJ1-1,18,TGTGCCAGCAGTTTATCCCCCCCCGGGACAGCCATGAACACTGAAGCTTTCTTT,CASSLSPPGTAMNTEAFF
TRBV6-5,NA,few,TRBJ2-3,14,TGTGCCAGCAGTTATCGTCTAAGCACAGATACGCAGTATTTT,CASSYRLSTDTQYF
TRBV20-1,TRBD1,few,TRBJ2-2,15,TGCAGTGCTAGCCCGACAGGGGTCGCCACCGGGGAGCTGTTTTTT,CSASPTGVATGELFF
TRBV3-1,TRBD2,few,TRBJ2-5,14,TGTGCCAGCAGCCAAGAACTAGCGGAGGAGACCCAGTACTTC,CASSQELAEETQYF
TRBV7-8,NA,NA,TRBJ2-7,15,TGTGCCAGCATCTCGACAGGTCCTCACTCCTACGAGCAGTACTTC,CASISTGPHSYEQYF
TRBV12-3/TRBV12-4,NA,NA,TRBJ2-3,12,TGTGCCAGCAGGATTAGCACAGATACGCAGTATTTT,CASRISTDTQYF
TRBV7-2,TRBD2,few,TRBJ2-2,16,TGTGCCAGCAGCTTAGGGCTAGCGGGATACACCGGGGAGCTGTTTTTT,CASSLGLAGYTGELFF
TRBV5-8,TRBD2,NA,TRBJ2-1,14,TGTGCCAGCAGGACTAGCGGGGGGGCCAATGAGCAGTTCTTC,CASRTSGGANEQFF
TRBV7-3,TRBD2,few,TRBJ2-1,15,TGTGCCAGCAGCCGCGGGGCTAGCGGGGACAATGAGCAGTTCTTC,CASSRGASGDNEQFF
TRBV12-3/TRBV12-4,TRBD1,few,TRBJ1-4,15,TGTGCCAGCAGCCCGTTCCGGGACAGTCTTGAAAAACTGTTTTTT,CASSPFRDSLEKLFF
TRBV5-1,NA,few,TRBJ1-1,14,TGCGCCAGCAGCTCCAACCGGATGAACACTGAAGCTTTCTTT,CASSSNRMNTEAFF
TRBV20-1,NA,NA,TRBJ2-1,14,TGCAGTGCCGTATTTGATAAGTCCCACAATGAGCAGTTCTTC,CSAVFDKSHNEQFF
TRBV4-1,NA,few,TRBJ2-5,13,TGCGCCAGCAGCGGGGCCCACCAAGAGACCCAGTACTTC,CASSGAHQETQYF
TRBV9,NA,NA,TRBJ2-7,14,TGTGCCAGCAGCACCCACCGGGGCTCCTACGAGCAGTACTTC,CASSTHRGSYEQYF
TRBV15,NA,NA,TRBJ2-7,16,TGTGCCACCAGCAGAGATCCAGGGACGGTCTCCTACGAGCAGTACTTC,CATSRDPGTVSYEQYF
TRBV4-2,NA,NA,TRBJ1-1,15,TGTGCCAGCAGCCAAGATCCTACCTTGAACACTGAAGCTTTCTTT,CASSQDPTLNTEAFF
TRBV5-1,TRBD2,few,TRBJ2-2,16,TGCGCCAGCAGCTCCTTAGCGGGGGGGACTGCCGGGGAGCTGTTTTTT,CASSSLAGGTAGELFF
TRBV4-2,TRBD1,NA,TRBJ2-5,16,TGTGCCAGCAGCTCCGGGACAGGGATGTACCAAGAGACCCAGTACTTC,CASSSGTGMYQETQYF
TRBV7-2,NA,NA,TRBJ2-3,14,TGTGCCAGCAAAGTTATGGGGGCGCAGGATACGCAGTATTTT,CASKVMGAQDTQYF
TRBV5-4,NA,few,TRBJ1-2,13,TGTGCCAGCAGCTTGGCGTCAGATTATGGCTACACCTTC,CASSLASDYGYTF
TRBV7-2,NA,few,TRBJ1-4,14,TGTGCCAGTTCCATGGCGACGCAGGGGGAAAAACTGTTTTTT,CASSMATQGEKLFF
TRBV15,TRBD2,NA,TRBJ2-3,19,TGTGCCACCAGCAGTCCGGGACTAGCGGGGGGCGCAGGCACAGATACGCAGTATTTT,CATSSPGLAGGAGTDTQYF
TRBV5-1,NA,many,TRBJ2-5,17,TGCGCCAGCAGCTTGGGGGGGCGCGGGGCCCTCCAAGAGACCCAGTACTTC,CASSLGGRGALQETQYF
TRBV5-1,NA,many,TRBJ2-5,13,TGCGCCAGCAGCTTGTCAGGGGAAGAGACCCAGTACTTC,CASSLSGEETQYF
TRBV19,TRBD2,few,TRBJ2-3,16,TGTGCCAGTAGTGGGGGGCTAGCGGGGAGCACAGATACGCAGTATTTT,CASSGGLAGSTDTQYF
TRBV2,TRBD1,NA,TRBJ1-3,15,TGTGCCAGCAGCCCGGACAGGCCCTCTGGAAACACCATATATTTT,CASSPDRPSGNTIYF
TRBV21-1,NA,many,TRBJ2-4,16,TGTGCCAGCAGCGACCGTCCCGGGACAGGGTGGCACATTCAGTACTTC,CASSDRPGTGWHIQYF
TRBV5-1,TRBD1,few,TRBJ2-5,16,TGCGCCAGCAGCTTGGGGTTCAGGGGGTCCCAAGAGACCCAGTACTTC,CASSLGFRGSQETQYF
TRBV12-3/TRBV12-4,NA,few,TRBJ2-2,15,TGTGCCGGCGGACCCACAGGGTCGAACACCGGGGAGCTGTTTTTT,CAGGPTGSNTGELFF
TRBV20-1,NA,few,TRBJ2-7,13,TGCAGTGCTCCCGACTTCGGAGAAGGCGAGCAGTACTTC,CSAPDFGEGEQYF
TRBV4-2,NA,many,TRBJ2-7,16,TGTGCCAGCAGCCAAGATCTAGAACAGGGTGTCTACGAGCAGTACTTC,CASSQDLEQGVYEQYF
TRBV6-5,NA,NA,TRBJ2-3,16,TGTGCCAGCAGTTACTCGATGGCAGACCTCACAGATACGCAGTATTTT,CASSYSMADLTDTQYF
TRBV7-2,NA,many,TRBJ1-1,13,TGCGCCAGCAGCCTACGGATGAACACTGAAGCTTTCTTT,CASSLRMNTEAFF
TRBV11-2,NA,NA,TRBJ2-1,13,TGTGCCAGCAGCTTGGGACTCACAAATGAGCAGTTCTTC,CASSLGLTNEQFF
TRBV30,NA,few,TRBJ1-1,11,TGTGCCTGGAGTGTAACGTCTGAAGCTTTCTTT,CAWSVTSEAFF
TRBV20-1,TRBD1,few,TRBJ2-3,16,TGCAGTGCTAGAAGCCCGACAGGGGGCGATGGTTTTCCGCAGTATTTT,CSARSPTGGDGFPQYF
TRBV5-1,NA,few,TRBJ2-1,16,TGCGCCAGCAGCTTGAAGCTGGGGCTGTCCTACAATGAGCAGTTCTTC,CASSLKLGLSYNEQFF
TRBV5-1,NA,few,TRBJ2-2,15,TGCGCCAGCAGGTACAGGACATCGAACACCGGGGAGCTGTTTTTT,CASRYRTSNTGELFF
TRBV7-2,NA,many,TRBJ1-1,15,TGTGCCAGCAGACCCCTGGACAGCATGAACACTGAAGCTTTCTTT,CASRPLDSMNTEAFF